Below are 2 T cell receptor beta chains sequenced from a single sample in a study of PD-1 blockade in classical Hodgkin lymphoma. The data were produced by immunoSEQ multiplex PCR, yet TCRdb's version contains in-frame clones alone and is incomplete. The data contain about 40,000 clones, less than 80% of them singletons. Every patient was affected by relapse after autologous stem cell transplantation, while exposure to brentuximab vedotin was not uniform. Material: peripheral blood mononuclear cells (PBMCs), obtained at baseline. Receptors were obtained from a human donor with classical Hodgkin lymphoma.

CDR3 protein: CASSLGGVEANYGYTF. Written as DNA, the CDR3 is TGTGCCAGCAGTTTAGGGGGCGTAGAGGCTAACTATGGCTACACCTTC. This rearrangement joins TRBV28 to TRBJ1-2; TRBD1 is a possible D gene (6 bases). From germline, CDR1 is MDHEN and CDR2 SYDVKM. V lost 2 bases, J lost 0 bases, and 13 bases lay in between. The CDR3 consists of 16 residues.

The chain has TRBV5-1 and TRBJ2-1, with D possibly matching TRBD2 (7 bases). The V end lost 4 bases, the J end lost 10 bases, and 18 bases lay between the germline ends. Germline-derived CDR1 and CDR2 are SGHRS and YFSETQ. This CDR3 spans 14 amino acids. The CDR3 DNA is TGCGCCAGCAGCCCCTCAGGGGCGGGAGAAGAGCAGTTCTTC. Protein product: CASSPSGAGEEQFF.